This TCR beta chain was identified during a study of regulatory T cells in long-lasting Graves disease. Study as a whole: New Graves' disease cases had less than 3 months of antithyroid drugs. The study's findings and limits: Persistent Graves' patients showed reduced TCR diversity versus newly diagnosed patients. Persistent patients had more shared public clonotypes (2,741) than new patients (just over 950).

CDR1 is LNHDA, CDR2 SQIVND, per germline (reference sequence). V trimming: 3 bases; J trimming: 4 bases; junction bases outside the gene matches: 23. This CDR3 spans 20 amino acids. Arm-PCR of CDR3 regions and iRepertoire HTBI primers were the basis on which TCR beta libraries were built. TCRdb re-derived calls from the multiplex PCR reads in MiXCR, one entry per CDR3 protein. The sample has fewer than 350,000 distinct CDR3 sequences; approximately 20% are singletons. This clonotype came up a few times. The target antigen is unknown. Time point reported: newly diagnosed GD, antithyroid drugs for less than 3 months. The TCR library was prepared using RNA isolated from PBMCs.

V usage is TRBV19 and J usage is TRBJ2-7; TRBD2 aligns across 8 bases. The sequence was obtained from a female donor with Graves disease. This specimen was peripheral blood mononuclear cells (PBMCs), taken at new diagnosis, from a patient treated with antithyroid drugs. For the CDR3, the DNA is TGTGCCAGTAGTATCGGGGGCCGCGGCGGGAGGCTTTATGCGGTGTACGAGCAGTACTTC. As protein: CASSIGGRGGRLYAVYEQYF.